This TCR beta chain was documented in a study of blood T cell repertoires in COVID-19. At the level of the study: Sites across the United States, Italy and Spain contributed samples from acute and convalescent COVID-19.

Trimming took off 8 bases at V and 4 bases at J, with 6 bases between the two ends. The CDR3 has 12 amino acids. Germline assignment: CDR1 LNHDA and CDR2 SQIVND (reference sequence). In the authors' methods: For nucleated cells, counts were estimated from reference gene primer amplification. This table comes from immunoSEQ multiplex PCR, and its TCRdb copy is limited to in-frame clones, with some not included. Clone size and the V and J calls come from that table; the DNA yielded D and trimming. Here the sample spans 260,000 or so clones, roughly 86% being singletons. This sequence was found in a human donor in a cohort sampled during active COVID-19. The sample comprised peripheral blood. V is TRBV19 and J is TRBJ1-6; D is unresolved. The CDR3 DNA follows: TGTGCCAGTCGGGATTATAATTCACCCCTCCACTTT. Amino acids: CASRDYNSPLHF.